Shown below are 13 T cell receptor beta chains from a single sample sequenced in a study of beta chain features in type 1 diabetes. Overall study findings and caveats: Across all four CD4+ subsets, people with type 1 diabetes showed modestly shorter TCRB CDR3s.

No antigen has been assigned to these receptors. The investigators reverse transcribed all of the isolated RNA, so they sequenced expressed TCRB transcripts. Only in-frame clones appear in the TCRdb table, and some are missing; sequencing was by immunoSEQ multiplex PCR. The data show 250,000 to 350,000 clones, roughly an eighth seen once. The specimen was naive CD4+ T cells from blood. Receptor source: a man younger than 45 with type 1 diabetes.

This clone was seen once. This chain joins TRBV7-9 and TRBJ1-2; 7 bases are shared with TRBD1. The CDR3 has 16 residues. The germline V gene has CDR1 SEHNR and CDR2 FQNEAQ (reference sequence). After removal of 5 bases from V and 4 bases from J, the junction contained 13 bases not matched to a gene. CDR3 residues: CASSVAPTGLIYGYTF. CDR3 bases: TGTGCCAGCAGCGTTGCGCCGACAGGGTTGATCTATGGCTACACCTTC.

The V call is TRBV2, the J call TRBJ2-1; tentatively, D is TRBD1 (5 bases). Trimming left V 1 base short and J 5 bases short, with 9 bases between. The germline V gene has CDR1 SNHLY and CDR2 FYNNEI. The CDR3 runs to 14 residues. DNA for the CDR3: TGTGCCAGCAGTGAAGGCAGGGCGAACAATGAGCAGTTCTTC. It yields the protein CASSEGRANNEQFF.

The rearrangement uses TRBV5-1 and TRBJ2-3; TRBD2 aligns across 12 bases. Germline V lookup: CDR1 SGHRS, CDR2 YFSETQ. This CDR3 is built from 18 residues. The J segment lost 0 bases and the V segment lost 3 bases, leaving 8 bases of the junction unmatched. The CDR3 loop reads CASSSVPGLAGSTDTQYF. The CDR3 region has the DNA TGCGCCAGCAGCTCGGTCCCGGGACTAGCGGGCAGCACAGATACGCAGTATTTT.

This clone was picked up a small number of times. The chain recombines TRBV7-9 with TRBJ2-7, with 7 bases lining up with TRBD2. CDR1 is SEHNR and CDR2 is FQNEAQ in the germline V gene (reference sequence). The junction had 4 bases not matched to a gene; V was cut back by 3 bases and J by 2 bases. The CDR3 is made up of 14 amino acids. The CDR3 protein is CASSLGLLPYEQYF. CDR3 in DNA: TGTGCCAGCAGCTTGGGACTACTGCCCTACGAGCAGTACTTC.

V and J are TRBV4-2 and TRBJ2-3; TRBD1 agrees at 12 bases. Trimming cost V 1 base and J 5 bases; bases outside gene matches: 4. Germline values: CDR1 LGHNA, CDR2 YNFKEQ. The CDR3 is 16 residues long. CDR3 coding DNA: TGTGCCAGCAGCCAAGGGGACAGGGGGCGTGTAGATACGCAGTATTTT. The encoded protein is CASSQGDRGRVDTQYF.

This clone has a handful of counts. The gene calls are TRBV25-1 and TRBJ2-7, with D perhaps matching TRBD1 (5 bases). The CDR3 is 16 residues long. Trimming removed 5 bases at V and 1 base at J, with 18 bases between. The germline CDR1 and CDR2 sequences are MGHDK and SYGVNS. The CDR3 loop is CASSFLGAANSYEQYF. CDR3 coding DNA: TGTGCCAGCAGTTTTTTAGGGGCGGCAAATTCCTACGAGCAGTACTTC.

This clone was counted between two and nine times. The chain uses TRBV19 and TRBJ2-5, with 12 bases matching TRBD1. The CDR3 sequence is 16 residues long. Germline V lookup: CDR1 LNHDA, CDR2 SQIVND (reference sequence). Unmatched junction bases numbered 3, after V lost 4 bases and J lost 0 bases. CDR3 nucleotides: TGTGCCAGTAGTAGGGACAGGGGGCACTACCAAGAGACCCAGTACTTC. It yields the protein CASSRDRGHYQETQYF. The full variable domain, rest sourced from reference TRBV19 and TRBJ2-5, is DGGITQSPKYLFRKEGQNVTLSCEQNLNHDAMYWYRQDPGQGLRLIYYSQIVNDFQKGDIAEGYSVSREKKESFPLTVTSAQKNPTAFYLCASSRDRGHYQETQYFGPGTRLLVL.

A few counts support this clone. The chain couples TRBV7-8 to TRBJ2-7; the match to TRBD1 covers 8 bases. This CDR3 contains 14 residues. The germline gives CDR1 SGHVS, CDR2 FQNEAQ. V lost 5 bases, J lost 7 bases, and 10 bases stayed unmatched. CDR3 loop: CASSHGTGPYEQYF. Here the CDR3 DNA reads TGTGCCAGCAGCCACGGGACAGGCCCTTATGAGCAGTACTTC.

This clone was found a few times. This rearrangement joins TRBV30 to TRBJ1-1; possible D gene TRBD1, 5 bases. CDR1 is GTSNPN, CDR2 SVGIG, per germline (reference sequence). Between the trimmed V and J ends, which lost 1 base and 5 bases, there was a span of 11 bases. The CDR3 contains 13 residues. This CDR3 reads CAWSEGRGTEAFF. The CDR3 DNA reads TGTGCCTGGAGTGAAGGACGGGGGACTGAAGCTTTCTTT.

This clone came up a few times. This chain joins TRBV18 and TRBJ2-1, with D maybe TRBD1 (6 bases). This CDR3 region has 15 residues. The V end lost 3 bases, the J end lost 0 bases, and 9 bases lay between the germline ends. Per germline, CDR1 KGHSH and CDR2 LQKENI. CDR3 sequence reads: CASSPGADSYNEQFF. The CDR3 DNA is TGTGCCAGCTCACCGGGGGCAGACTCCTACAATGAGCAGTTCTTC.

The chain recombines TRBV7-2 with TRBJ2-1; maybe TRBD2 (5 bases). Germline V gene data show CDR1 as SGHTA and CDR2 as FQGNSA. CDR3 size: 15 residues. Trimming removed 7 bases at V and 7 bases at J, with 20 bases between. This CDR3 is CASTPWAGPRNEQFF. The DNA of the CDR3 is TGTGCCAGCACCCCCTGGGCGGGCCCTCGGAATGAGCAGTTCTTC. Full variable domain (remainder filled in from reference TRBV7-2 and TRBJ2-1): GAGVSQSPSNKVTEKGKDVELRCDPISGHTALYWYRQSLGQGLEFLIYFQGNSAPDKSGLPSDRFSAERTGGSVSTLTIQRTQQEDSAVYLCASTPWAGPRNEQFFGPGTRLTVL.

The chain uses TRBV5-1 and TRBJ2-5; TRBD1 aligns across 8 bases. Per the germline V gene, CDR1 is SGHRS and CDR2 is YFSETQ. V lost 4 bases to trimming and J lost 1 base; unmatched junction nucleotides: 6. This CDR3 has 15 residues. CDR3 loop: CASSSTGGIQETQYF. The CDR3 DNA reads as TGCGCCAGCAGCAGCACAGGGGGTATCCAAGAGACCCAGTACTTC.

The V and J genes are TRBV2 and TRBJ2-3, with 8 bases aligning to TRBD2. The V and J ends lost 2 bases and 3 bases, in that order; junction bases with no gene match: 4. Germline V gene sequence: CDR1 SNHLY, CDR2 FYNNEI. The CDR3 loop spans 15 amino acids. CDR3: CASSETSGWTDTQYF. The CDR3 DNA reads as TGTGCCAGCAGTGAAACTAGCGGATGGACAGATACGCAGTATTTT.